A single count supports the clone carrying this T cell receptor beta chain. From germline, CDR1 is LGHNA and CDR2 YNFKEQ. J was trimmed by 6 bases and V by 4 bases; bases with no gene match: 11. This CDR3 has 15 amino acids. The record originates from a study of blood T cell repertoires in COVID-19. The wider study: Whether acute or convalescent, the COVID-19 samples came from the United States, Italy and Spain. The cDNA or gDNA used as material had been derived from T cells, B-cell-depleted T cells, or PBMCs.

Per the study methods: The authors estimated nucleated cell counts from reference gene primer amplification. TCRdb's table, derived via immunoSEQ multiplex PCR, lists solely in-frame clones and lacks some. V, J and clone size were drawn from that table, and D and trimming were deduced from the DNA. This table has approximately 120,000 clones, about 81% appearing once. This receptor was obtained from a woman aged 50 to 65 with acute or convalescent COVID-19. Material for sequencing was peripheral blood. The rearrangement links TRBV4-2 to TRBJ1-1; 7 nucleotides align to TRBD1. CDR3 sequence reads: CASSPATGMVAEAFF. The CDR3 coding sequence is TGTGCCAGCAGCCCCGCGACAGGGATGGTCGCTGAAGCTTTCTTT.